This TCR beta chain derives from a study of T cell responses to AZD1222 COVID-19 vaccine. Findings and caveats of the study: Recipients of two AZD1222 doses showed rising Spike-specific TCR breadth and depth. Most donors were white British and more were female, and clonal diversity was possibly underestimated.

The germline gives CDR1 LGHNA, CDR2 YSLEER. The V and J ends lost 0 bases and 7 bases respectively, with 19 bases between them. The CDR3 spans 17 residues. This clone was picked up a small number of times. No antigen is known for it. Generated by immunoSEQ multiplex PCR, the TCRdb table keeps only in-frame clones and is missing some. The repertoire holds tens of thousands of clones, with roughly 87% as singletons. This chain links TRBV4-3 with TRBJ1-5; a possible D gene is TRBD1 (6 bases). Here the sequenced sample was peripheral blood, taken 28 days after the second AZD1222 dose. This sequence was found in an adult who received the AZD1222 COVID-19 vaccine. The DNA of the CDR3 is TGCGCCAGCAGCCAAGAATGGTCTGGGGGCGAGAGCCAGCCCCAGCATTTT. Translating gives CASSQEWSGGESQPQHF.